This is a list of T cell receptor beta chains from one sample in a study of CD4 T cells in relation to SARS-CoV-2 and coronaviruses. Their target antigens are unknown. Assay used: immunoSEQ multiplex PCR; TCRdb lists only in-frame clones, some missing. The sample contains some 20,000 clones, approximately 78% of which appear only once. Sequenced input: CD4+ T cells from PBMCs, cultured in vitro. The receptor set was obtained from a human donor in good health. Each CDR3 is given with its conserved first and last residue. The order of the fields is clone size, V gene, J gene, D gene, CDR3 protein, CDR3 DNA. D genes are given only for firm matches. Where a row states a size, it is once, few, many or the class of an expanded clone; other rows omit it.

size: -
V: TRBV27
J: TRBJ1-2
D: -
CDR3: CASSSAARLYGYTF
DNA: TGTGCCAGCAGTAGCGCAGCTAGACTATATGGCTACACCTTC

size: -
V: TRBV6-5
J: TRBJ2-1
D: -
CDR3: CASRSPGLHNEQFF
DNA: TGTGCCAGCAGATCTCCGGGACTCCACAATGAGCAGTTCTTC

size: -
V: TRBV28
J: TRBJ2-7
D: -
CDR3: CASSYPPQQYF
DNA: TGTGCCAGCAGTTACCCTCCCCAGCAGTACTTC

size: -
V: TRBV25-1
J: TRBJ2-3
D: TRBD2
CDR3: CASSELGTSGVTDTQYF
DNA: TGTGCCAGCAGTGAATTGGGGACTAGCGGGGTCACAGATACGCAGTATTTT

size: -
V: TRBV5-1
J: TRBJ2-1
D: -
CDR3: CASSFGRASYNEQFF
DNA: TGCGCCAGCAGCTTTGGCAGGGCCTCCTACAATGAGCAGTTCTTC

size: few
V: TRBV12-3/TRBV12-4
J: TRBJ1-4
D: TRBD1
CDR3: CASSRGQVLFF
DNA: TGTGCCAGCAGCCGGGGACAGGTGTTGTTTTTT

size: -
V: TRBV7-9
J: TRBJ2-1
D: TRBD2
CDR3: CASSQGLAGAKENNEQFF
DNA: TGTGCCAGCAGCCAGGGACTAGCGGGGGCGAAAGAGAATAATGAGCAGTTCTTC

size: few
V: TRBV9
J: TRBJ2-7
D: TRBD1
CDR3: CASSSRQGLYEEQYF
DNA: TGTGCCAGCAGCTCTCGACAGGGCCTCTACGAGGAGCAGTACTTC

size: -
V: TRBV2
J: TRBJ2-5
D: TRBD2
CDR3: CASSGRRGETQYF
DNA: TGTGCCAGCAGCGGGAGGAGGGGAGAGACCCAGTACTTC

size: -
V: TRBV9
J: TRBJ2-7
D: TRBD1
CDR3: CASSPQETGAYEQYF
DNA: TGTGCCAGCAGCCCGCAAGAGACAGGGGCCTACGAGCAGTACTTC

size: -
V: TRBV12-3/TRBV12-4
J: TRBJ2-3
D: -
CDR3: CASSTGYTQYF
DNA: TGTGCCAGCAGTACCGGTTATACGCAGTATTTT

size: -
V: TRBV29-1
J: TRBJ2-1
D: TRBD2
CDR3: CSVVGLEPHEQFF
DNA: TGCAGCGTTGTGGGACTAGAACCCCATGAGCAGTTCTTC

size: -
V: TRBV5-1
J: TRBJ1-1
D: -
CDR3: CASSLAVTRGTEAFF
DNA: TGCGCCAGCAGCTTGGCGGTCACGAGGGGAACTGAAGCTTTCTTT

size: -
V: TRBV11-2
J: TRBJ1-2
D: -
CDR3: CASSLDVRVYGYTF
DNA: TGTGCCAGCAGCTTAGATGTCAGGGTATATGGCTACACCTTC

size: -
V: TRBV30
J: TRBJ2-3
D: -
CDR3: CAWSRTTDTQYF
DNA: TGTGCCTGGAGTAGGACTACGGATACGCAGTATTTT

size: -
V: TRBV3-1/TRBV3-2
J: TRBJ1-4
D: -
CDR3: CASSHSITRNEKLFF
DNA: TGTGCCAGCAGCCATTCCATTACGCGGAATGAAAAACTGTTTTTT

size: -
V: TRBV4-1
J: TRBJ2-1
D: -
CDR3: CASSTGNEQFF
DNA: TGCGCCAGCAGCACAGGCAATGAGCAGTTCTTC

size: -
V: TRBV5-4
J: TRBJ2-5
D: TRBD2
CDR3: CASSLGLAGATQETQYF
DNA: TGTGCCAGCAGCCTAGGACTAGCGGGAGCCACGCAAGAGACCCAGTACTTC

size: -
V: TRBV12-3/TRBV12-4
J: TRBJ1-1
D: -
CDR3: CASSLGRHTEAFF
DNA: TGTGCCAGCAGTTTGGGCAGGCACACTGAAGCTTTCTTT

size: -
V: TRBV27
J: TRBJ1-2
D: TRBD1
CDR3: CASSVDRDYGYTF
DNA: TGTGCCAGCAGTGTGGACAGGGACTATGGCTACACCTTC

size: -
V: TRBV12-3/TRBV12-4
J: TRBJ2-3
D: -
CDR3: CASSSQNTQYF
DNA: TGTGCCAGCAGTTCACAGAATACGCAGTATTTT

size: -
V: TRBV7-9
J: TRBJ2-7
D: TRBD1
CDR3: CASSFEDRTGTYEQYF
DNA: TGTGCCAGCAGCTTTGAGGATCGGACAGGCACCTACGAGCAGTACTTC

size: -
V: TRBV7-8
J: TRBJ2-7
D: TRBD1
CDR3: CASSFGGQGYEQYF
DNA: TGTGCCAGCAGCTTCGGGGGACAGGGCTACGAGCAGTACTTC

size: -
V: TRBV20-1
J: TRBJ2-3
D: TRBD2
CDR3: CSASLAGVTDTQYF
DNA: TGCAGTGCTAGTCTAGCGGGGGTCACAGATACGCAGTATTTT

size: -
V: TRBV18
J: TRBJ2-3
D: TRBD1
CDR3: CASSQRQGLGTDTQYF
DNA: TGTGCCAGCTCGCAGAGACAGGGATTGGGCACAGATACGCAGTATTTT

size: -
V: TRBV12-3/TRBV12-4
J: TRBJ1-2
D: -
CDR3: CASSLGQGYGYTF
DNA: TGTGCCAGCAGTTTAGGCCAGGGTTATGGCTACACCTTC

size: -
V: TRBV2
J: TRBJ2-2
D: -
CDR3: CASSGGQNTGELFF
DNA: TGTGCCAGCAGCGGGGGACAGAACACCGGGGAGCTGTTTTTT

size: -
V: TRBV9
J: TRBJ1-3
D: TRBD1
CDR3: CASSPDTGANLSGNTIYF
DNA: TGTGCCAGCAGCCCAGACACAGGGGCGAATCTCTCTGGAAACACCATATATTTT

size: -
V: TRBV24-1
J: TRBJ2-1
D: TRBD2
CDR3: CATSDRTGTSYNEQFF
DNA: TGTGCCACCAGTGATCGAACCGGGACTAGTTACAATGAGCAGTTCTTC

size: -
V: TRBV3-1/TRBV3-2
J: TRBJ2-3
D: TRBD2
CDR3: CASSQASGADTQYF
DNA: TGTGCCAGCAGCCAGGCTAGCGGAGCAGATACGCAGTATTTT

size: few
V: TRBV12-3/TRBV12-4
J: TRBJ2-2
D: -
CDR3: CASNPFNTGELFF
DNA: TGTGCCAGCAATCCTTTTAACACCGGGGAGCTGTTTTTT

size: -
V: TRBV5-5
J: TRBJ2-1
D: -
CDR3: CASSLEERRDHPRNEQFF
DNA: TGTGCCAGCAGCTTGGAAGAGAGACGGGACCACCCACGCAATGAGCAGTTCTTC

size: -
V: TRBV13
J: TRBJ2-1
D: -
CDR3: CASSLAGSNNEQFF
DNA: TGTGCCAGCAGCTTAGCAGGGTCCAACAATGAGCAGTTCTTC

size: once
V: TRBV27
J: TRBJ2-7
D: -
CDR3: CASTSGGDEQYF
DNA: TGTGCCAGCACCTCCGGTGGGGACGAGCAGTACTTC

size: -
V: TRBV7-8
J: TRBJ1-2
D: TRBD1
CDR3: CASSPLTGGAGYGYTF
DNA: TGTGCCAGCAGCCCCCTAACAGGGGGCGCGGGCTATGGCTACACCTTC

size: -
V: TRBV10-1
J: TRBJ2-2
D: -
CDR3: CASTLDLNTGELFF
DNA: TGCGCCAGCACGCTAGATCTGAACACCGGGGAGCTGTTTTTT

size: -
V: TRBV24-1
J: TRBJ2-7
D: -
CDR3: CATSDLRGYEQYF
DNA: TGTGCCACCAGTGATTTGCGCGGATACGAGCAGTACTTC

size: few
V: TRBV7-3
J: TRBJ1-1
D: -
CDR3: CASSLGAGNTEAFF
DNA: TGTGCCAGCAGCTTAGGCGCGGGGAACACTGAAGCTTTCTTT

size: -
V: TRBV25-1
J: TRBJ1-1
D: -
CDR3: CASSPPRPGGTEAFF
DNA: TGTGCCAGCAGCCCTCCCAGGCCGGGGGGCACTGAAGCTTTCTTT

size: -
V: TRBV10-3
J: TRBJ1-5
D: -
CDR3: CATAGEGQPQHF
DNA: TGTGCCACCGCGGGGGAAGGGCAGCCCCAGCATTTT

size: once
V: TRBV11-2
J: TRBJ2-3
D: TRBD2
CDR3: CASSSGLAATQYF
DNA: TGTGCCAGCAGCTCGGGACTAGCGGCTACGCAGTATTTT

size: -
V: TRBV5-1
J: TRBJ1-4
D: -
CDR3: CASSPVRANEKLFF
DNA: TGCGCCAGCAGCCCAGTAAGAGCAAATGAAAAACTGTTTTTT